This TCR beta chain was profiled in a study of blood T cell repertoires in COVID-19 (TCRdb year 2020). Study-wide context: Samples from collaborators originated in the United States, Italy and Spain and spanned both the acute and convalescent phases of COVID-19. HLA class I and class II types, where available, came from metadata supplied by the sample provider rather than from assay-based typing. Subjects who had been exposed to COVID-19, were actively infected with it, or had recovered from it provided the deeply sampled blood TCRbeta repertoires that made up the dataset. The samples were drawn from two sources: the first 160 participants of the ongoing ImmuneRACE study, and 950 to 1,500 subjects contributed by 6 global collaborators. A freely available public database, intended as a resource for researchers studying the immune response to SARS-CoV-2, is where the repertoires were released. A de-identified subject ID, COVID-19 status, age in years and sex were almost always included in the sample metadata. The prospective study material was composed of cDNA or gDNA derived from T cells, B-cell-depleted T cells, or PBMCs. The investigation overall reported the following: The amount of clinical and demographic metadata varied by source and participant and was provided uncurated.

Between the V and J ends, shortened by 3 bases and 7 bases respectively, the junction contains 19 bases. The CDR3 covers 16 residues, taking in both the cysteine and the phenylalanine. Only the CDR3 portion is preserved as DNA: 48 bases, with reading frame beginning at the first base. Based on the germline V gene, the CDR1 and CDR2 sequences are KGHSH and LQKENI. TCRbeta CDR3 regions were amplified from genomic DNA using the immunoSEQ Assay, a bias-controlled multiplex PCR. Per the source publication's procedure: Within the assay, amplification of reference gene primers was used to estimate how many nucleated cells each sample contained. To quantify the absolute abundance of each unique TCRbeta CDR3 rearrangement, sequence reads were collapsed and filtered. Productive Simpson clonality was computed per sample as the square root of Simpson's diversity index over productive rearrangements. This is the immuneACCESS table as TCRdb keeps it, with only in-frame sequences that have V and J called. A part of the clones is gone; compared with another copy, unresolved V genes explain less than half, and the rest is unexplained. V, J and clone size derive from that table, while D and trimming were established from the DNA sequence. For this sample there are approximately 89,000 clones; roughly four fifths appear just once. Together, the top ten hold around 13% of the sample.

Details on this clone: Its antigen specificity is not known. No base quality information exists; no much larger clone differs at one position.

Whole blood was collected in K2EDTA tubes by collaborating institutions according to the institutions' own protocols. Collaborator samples were shipped for TCRbeta analysis as frozen whole blood, isolated PBMCs, or DNA extracted from either sample type. The TCR originated in a human donor in a cohort sampled during active COVID-19. The rearranged chain carries TRBV18 and TRBJ1-3; the D gene cannot be named for sure. Sequencing input: peripheral blood. The CDR3 region has the sequence CASSPDAGIQRNTIYF. The DNA reads TGTGCCAGCTCACCCGACGCCGGGATCCAGAGGAACACCATATATTTT.